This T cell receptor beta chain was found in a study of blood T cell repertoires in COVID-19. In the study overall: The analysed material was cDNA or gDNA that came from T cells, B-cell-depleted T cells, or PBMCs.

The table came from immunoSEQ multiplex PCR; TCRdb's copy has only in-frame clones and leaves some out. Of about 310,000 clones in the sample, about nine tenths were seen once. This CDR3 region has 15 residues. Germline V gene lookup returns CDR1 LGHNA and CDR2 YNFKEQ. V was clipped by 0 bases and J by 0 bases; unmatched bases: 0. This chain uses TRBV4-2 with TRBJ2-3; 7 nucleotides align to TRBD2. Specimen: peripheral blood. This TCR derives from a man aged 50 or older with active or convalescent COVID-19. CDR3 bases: TGTGCCAGCAGCCAAGAACTAGCGAGCACAGATACGCAGTATTTT. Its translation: CASSQELASTDTQYF.